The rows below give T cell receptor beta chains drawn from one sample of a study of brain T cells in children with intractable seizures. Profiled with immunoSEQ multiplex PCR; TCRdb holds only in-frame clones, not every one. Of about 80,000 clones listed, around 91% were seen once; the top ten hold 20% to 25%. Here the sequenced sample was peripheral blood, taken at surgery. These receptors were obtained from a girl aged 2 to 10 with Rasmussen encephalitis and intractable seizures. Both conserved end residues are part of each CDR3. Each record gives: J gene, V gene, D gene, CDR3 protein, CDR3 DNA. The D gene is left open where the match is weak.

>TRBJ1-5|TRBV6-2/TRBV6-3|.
CASSYNQPQHF
TGTGCCAGCAGTTACAATCAGCCCCAGCATTTT
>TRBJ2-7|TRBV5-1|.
CASSLGSFIGYEQYF
TGCGCCAGCAGCCTTGGAAGTTTTATAGGCTACGAGCAGTACTTC
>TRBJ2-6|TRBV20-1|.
CSASKGIGANVLTF
TGCAGTGCTAGTAAGGGGATAGGGGCCAACGTCCTGACTTTC
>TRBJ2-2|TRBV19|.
CASRTGTNTGELFF
TGTGCCAGTAGGACAGGTACGAACACCGGGGAGCTGTTTTTT
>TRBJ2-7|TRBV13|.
CASSLGPPPREQYF
TGTGCCAGCAGCTTAGGGCCCCCCCCGCGGGAGCAGTACTTC
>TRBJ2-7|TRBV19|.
CASSFDHMAGKPYEQYF
TGTGCCAGTAGTTTTGATCACATGGCAGGGAAACCCTACGAGCAGTACTTC
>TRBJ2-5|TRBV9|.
CASSVAGRETQYF
TGTGCCAGCAGCGTAGCGGGGCGGGAGACCCAGTACTTC
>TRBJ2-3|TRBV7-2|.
CASSLAAGLGTDTQYF
TGTGCCAGCAGCTTAGCGGCGGGTCTCGGCACAGATACGCAGTATTTT
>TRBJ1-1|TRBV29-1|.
CSVPWGNTEAFF
TGCAGCGTCCCATGGGGGAACACTGAAGCTTTCTTT
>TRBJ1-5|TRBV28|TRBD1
CASSAQAGQGYQPQHF
TGTGCCAGCAGTGCTCAAGCCGGACAGGGGTATCAGCCCCAGCATTTT